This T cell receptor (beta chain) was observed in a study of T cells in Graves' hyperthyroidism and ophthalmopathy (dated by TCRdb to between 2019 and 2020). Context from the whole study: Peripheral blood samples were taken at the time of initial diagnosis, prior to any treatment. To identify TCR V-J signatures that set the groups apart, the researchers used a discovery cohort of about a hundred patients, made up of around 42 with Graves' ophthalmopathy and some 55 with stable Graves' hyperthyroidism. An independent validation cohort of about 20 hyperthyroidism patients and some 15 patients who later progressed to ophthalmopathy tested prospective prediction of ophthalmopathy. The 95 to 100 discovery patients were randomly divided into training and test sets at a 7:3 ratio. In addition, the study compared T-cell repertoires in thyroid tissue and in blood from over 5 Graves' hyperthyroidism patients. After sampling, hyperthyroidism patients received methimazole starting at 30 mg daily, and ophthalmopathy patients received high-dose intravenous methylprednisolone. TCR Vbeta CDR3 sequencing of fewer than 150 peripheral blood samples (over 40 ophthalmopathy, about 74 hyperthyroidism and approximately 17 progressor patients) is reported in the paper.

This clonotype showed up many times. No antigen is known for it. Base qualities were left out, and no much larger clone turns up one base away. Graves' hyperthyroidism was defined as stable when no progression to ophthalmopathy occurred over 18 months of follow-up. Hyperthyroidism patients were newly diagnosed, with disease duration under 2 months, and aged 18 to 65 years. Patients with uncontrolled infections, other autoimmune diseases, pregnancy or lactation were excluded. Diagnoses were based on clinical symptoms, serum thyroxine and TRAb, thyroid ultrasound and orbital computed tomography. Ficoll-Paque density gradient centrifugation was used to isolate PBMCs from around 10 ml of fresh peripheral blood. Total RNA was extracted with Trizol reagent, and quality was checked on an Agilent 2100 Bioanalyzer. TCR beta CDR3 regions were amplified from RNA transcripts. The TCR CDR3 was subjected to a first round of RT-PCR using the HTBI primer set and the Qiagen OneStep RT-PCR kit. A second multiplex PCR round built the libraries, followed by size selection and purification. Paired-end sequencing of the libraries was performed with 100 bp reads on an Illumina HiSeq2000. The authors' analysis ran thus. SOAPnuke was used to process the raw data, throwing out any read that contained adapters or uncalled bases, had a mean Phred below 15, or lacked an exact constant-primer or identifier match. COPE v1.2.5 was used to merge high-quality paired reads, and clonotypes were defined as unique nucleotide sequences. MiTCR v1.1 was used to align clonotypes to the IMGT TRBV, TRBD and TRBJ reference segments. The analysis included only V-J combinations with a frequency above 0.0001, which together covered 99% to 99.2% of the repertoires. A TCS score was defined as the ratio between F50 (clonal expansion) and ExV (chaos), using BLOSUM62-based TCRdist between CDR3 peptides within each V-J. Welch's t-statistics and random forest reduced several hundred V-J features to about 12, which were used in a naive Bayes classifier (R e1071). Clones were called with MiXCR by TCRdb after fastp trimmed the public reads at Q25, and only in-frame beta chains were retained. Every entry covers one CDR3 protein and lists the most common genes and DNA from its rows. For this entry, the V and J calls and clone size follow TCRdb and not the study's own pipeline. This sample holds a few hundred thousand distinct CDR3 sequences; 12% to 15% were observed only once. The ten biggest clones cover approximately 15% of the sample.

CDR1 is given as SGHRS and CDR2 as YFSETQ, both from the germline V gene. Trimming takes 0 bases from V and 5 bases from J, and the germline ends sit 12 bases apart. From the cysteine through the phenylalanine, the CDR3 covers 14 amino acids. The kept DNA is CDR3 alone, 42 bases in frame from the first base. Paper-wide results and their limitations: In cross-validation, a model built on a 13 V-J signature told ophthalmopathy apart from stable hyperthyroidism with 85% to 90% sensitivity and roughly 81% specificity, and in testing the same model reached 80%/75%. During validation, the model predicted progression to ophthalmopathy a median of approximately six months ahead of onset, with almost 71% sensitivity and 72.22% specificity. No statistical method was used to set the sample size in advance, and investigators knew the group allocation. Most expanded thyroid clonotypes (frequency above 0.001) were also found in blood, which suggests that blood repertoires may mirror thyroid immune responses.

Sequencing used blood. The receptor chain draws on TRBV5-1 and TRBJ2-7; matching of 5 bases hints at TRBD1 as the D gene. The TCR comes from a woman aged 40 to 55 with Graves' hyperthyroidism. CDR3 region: CASSLGAGFHEQYF. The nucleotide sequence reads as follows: TGCGCCAGCAGCTTGGGGGCAGGGTTTCACGAGCAGTACTTC.